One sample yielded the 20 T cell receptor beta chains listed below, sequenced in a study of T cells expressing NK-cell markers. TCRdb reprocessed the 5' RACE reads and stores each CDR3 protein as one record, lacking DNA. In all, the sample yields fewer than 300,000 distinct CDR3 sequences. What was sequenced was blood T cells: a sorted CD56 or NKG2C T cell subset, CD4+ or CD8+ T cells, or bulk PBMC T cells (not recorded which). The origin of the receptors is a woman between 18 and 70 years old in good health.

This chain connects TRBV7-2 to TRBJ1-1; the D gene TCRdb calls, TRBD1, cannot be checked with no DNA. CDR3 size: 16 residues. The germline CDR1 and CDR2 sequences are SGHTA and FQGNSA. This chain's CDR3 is CASSLTGPGTNTEAFF.

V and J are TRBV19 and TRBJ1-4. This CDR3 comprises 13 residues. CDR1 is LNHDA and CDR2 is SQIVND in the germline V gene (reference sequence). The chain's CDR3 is CASRTSGNEKLFF.

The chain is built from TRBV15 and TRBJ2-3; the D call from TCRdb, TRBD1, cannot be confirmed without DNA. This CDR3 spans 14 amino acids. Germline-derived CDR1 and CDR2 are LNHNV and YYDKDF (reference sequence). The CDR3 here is CATSSALYTDTQYF.

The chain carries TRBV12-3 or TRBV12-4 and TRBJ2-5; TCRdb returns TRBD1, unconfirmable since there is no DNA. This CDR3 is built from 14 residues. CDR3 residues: CASSFGTKKETQYF.

CDR3 residues: CASSLPGTAGSPLHF. V is TRBV6-5 and J is TRBJ1-6. Germline V gene lookup returns CDR1 MNHEY and CDR2 SVGAGI. This CDR3 has 15 amino acids.

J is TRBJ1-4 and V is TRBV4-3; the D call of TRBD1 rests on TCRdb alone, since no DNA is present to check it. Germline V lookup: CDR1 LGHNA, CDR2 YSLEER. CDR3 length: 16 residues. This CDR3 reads CASSQDNDRDNEKLFF.

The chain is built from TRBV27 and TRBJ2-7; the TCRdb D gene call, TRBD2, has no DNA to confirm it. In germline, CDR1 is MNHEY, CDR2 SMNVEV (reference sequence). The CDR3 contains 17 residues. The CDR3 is CASHRSVAGGTKYEQYF.

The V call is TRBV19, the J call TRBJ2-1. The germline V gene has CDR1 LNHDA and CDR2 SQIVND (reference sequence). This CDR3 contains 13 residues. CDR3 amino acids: CASRTDSYNEQFF.

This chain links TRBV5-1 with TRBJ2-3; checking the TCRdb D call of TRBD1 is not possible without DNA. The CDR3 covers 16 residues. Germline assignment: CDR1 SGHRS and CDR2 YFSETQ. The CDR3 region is CASSPNPTQGRDTQYF.

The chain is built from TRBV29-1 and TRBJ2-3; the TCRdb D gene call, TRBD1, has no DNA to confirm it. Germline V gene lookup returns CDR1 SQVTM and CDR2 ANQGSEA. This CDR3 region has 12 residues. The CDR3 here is CSVLRDRASQYF.

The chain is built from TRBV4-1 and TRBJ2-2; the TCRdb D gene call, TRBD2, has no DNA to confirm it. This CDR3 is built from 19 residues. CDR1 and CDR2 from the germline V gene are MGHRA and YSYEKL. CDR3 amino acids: CASSQEDGLAGGPPGELFF.

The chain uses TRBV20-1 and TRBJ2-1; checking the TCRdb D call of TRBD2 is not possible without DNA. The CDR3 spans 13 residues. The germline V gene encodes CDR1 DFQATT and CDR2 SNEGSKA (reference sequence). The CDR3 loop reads CSAKTSGGNEQFF.

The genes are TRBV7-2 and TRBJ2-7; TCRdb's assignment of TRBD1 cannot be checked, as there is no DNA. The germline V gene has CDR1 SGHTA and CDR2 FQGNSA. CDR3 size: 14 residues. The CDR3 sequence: CASSLDGRGYEQYF.

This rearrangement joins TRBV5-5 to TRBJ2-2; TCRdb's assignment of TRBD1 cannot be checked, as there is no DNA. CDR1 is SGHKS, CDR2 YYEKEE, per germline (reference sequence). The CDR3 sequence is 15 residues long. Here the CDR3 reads CASSADTTNTGELFF.

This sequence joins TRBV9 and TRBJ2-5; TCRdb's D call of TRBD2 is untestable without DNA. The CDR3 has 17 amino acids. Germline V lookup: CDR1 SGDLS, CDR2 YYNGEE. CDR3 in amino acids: CASSVGLAGGLRETQYF.

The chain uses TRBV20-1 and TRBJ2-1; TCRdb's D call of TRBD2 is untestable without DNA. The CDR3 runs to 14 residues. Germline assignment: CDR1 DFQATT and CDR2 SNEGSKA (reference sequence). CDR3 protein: CSARTSGTNNEQFF.

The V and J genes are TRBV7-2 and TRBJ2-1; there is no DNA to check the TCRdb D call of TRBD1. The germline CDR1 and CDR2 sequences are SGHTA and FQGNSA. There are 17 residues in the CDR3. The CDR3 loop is CASSLGWGDEPYNEQFF.

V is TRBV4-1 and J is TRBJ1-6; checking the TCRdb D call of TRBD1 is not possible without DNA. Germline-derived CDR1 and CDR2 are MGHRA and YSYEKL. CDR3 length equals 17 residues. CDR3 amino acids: CASSQDRGQGYNSPLHF.

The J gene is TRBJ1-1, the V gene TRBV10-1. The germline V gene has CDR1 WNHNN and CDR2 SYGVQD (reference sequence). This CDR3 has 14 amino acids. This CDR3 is CASSESGPLGKAFF.

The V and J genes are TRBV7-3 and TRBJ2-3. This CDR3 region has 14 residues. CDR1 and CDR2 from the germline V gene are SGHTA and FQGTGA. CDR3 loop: CASSLDEMRNTQYF.